Presented here are 25 T cell receptor beta chains from one specimen sequenced in a study of Graves' ophthalmopathy and Graves' hyperthyroidism. Amplification of the TCR beta CDR3 regions used RNA transcripts (as template). RT-PCR was first run with HTBI primers, then multiplex PCR in a second round. TCRdb reanalysed the multiplex PCR reads using MiXCR and keeps one entry per CDR3 protein. The sample carries about 39,000 distinct CDR3 sequences, 50% recorded once. Sample: peripheral blood. The receptors shown here come from an adult woman with stable Graves' hyperthyroidism.

This clonotype has a handful of counts. One junction end disagrees with the germline gene, perhaps due to a read error. The chain uses TRBV24-1 and TRBJ1-5; D is undetermined. CDR1 is KGHDR and CDR2 is SFDVKD in the germline V gene. The CDR3 spans 15 residues. DNA of the CDR3: TGTGCCACCGGTGACCCAACGGCAGTCAATCAGCCCCAGCATTTT. Protein: CATGDPTAVNQPQHF.

The genes are TRBV19 and TRBJ2-2; D call uncertain. CDR3 length equals 14 residues. The V end was cut by 6 bases, the J end by 5 bases, with 13 bases between. CDR1 LNHDA and CDR2 SQIVND come from the germline V gene (reference sequence). The CDR3 sequence is CASRTDLETGELFF. Here the CDR3 DNA reads TGTGCCAGTAGGACTGACCTCGAGACCGGGGAGCTGTTTTTT.

This clonotype was detected a few times. The rearrangement links TRBV7-8 to TRBJ1-2; 8 bases are a match to TRBD1. Per germline, CDR1 SGHVS and CDR2 FQNEAQ. The CDR3 totals 14 residues. With V trimmed by 6 bases and J by 4 bases, 7 bases remained unmatched. The CDR3 coding sequence is TGTGCCAGCAGTCCCGGGACAGGTTTCTATGGCTACACCTTC. Encoded protein: CASSPGTGFYGYTF.

This chain uses TRBV10-3 with TRBJ1-2; 9 bases map to TRBD1. With V trimmed by 8 bases and J by 4 bases, 17 bases remained unmatched. CDR3 length: 17 residues. Per germline, CDR1 ENHRY and CDR2 SYGVKD. The CDR3 loop is CAISEDTGGAGVYGYTF. CDR3 DNA sequence: TGTGCCATCTCCGAGGATACAGGGGGCGCGGGGGTCTATGGCTACACCTTC.

The chain has TRBV13 and TRBJ1-6, with D perhaps matching TRBD1 (6 bases). CDR1 is PRHDT and CDR2 is FYEKMQ in the germline V gene (reference sequence). CDR3 size: 15 residues. V was cut by 4 bases and J by 6 bases, with 13 bases left in between. The CDR3 protein is CASSWGAGANSPLHF. The CDR3 DNA is TGTGCCAGCAGCTGGGGGGCAGGGGCTAATTCACCCCTCCACTTT.

This clonotype was seen at least ten times. The genes are TRBV4-2 and TRBJ2-7, with 9 bases fitting TRBD1. CDR3 length: 15 amino acids. Per the germline V gene, CDR1 is LGHNA and CDR2 is YNFKEQ. V trimming: 5 bases; J trimming: 5 bases; junction bases outside the gene matches: 10. The CDR3 spells CASSWTGDRRDEQYF. The CDR3, as DNA: TGTGCCAGCAGCTGGACAGGGGATAGACGCGACGAGCAGTACTTC.

This chain connects TRBV20-1 to TRBJ2-7, with D possibly TRBD2 on 5 matching bases. The V gene lost 6 bases and the J gene lost 6 bases, with 21 bases spanning the gap. Germline lookup yields CDR1 DFQATT and CDR2 SNEGSKA (reference sequence). The CDR3 is 14 residues long. The CDR3 DNA follows: TGCAGTGCCAGCAGCTTAGCGAGGCAGAGCGAGCAGTACTTC. Translating it yields CSASSLARQSEQYF.

The table lists this clonotype with many counts. This chain uses TRBV2 with TRBJ1-1, with D perhaps TRBD1 (6 bases). The CDR3 length is 13 residues. V was clipped by 6 bases and J by 7 bases, with 15 bases between them. Germline V lookup: CDR1 SNHLY, CDR2 FYNNEI. CDR3 amino acids: CASSPGTHGEAFF. The CDR3 DNA reads TGTGCCAGCAGCCCCGGGACACACGGTGAAGCTTTCTTT.

The rearrangement uses TRBV6-1 and TRBJ2-7; 14 positions match TRBD2. The germline gives CDR1 MNHNS, CDR2 SASEGT. The CDR3 length is 15 residues. The trim removed 5 bases at V and 3 bases at J, leaving 3 bases unmatched. CDR3 region: CASSSGTSGGYEQYF. The CDR3 coding sequence is TGTGCCAGCAGTTCCGGGACTAGCGGGGGCTACGAGCAGTACTTC.

This clonotype was counted only a few times. This sequence joins TRBV20-1 and TRBJ1-2; 12 positions match TRBD1. Losses at the gene ends were 3 bases for V and 8 bases for J; bases not matched to a gene: 10. There are 15 residues in the CDR3. Looked up from germline, CDR1 is DFQATT and CDR2 is SNEGSKA (reference sequence). Here the CDR3 reads CSASLGTGGAAGYTF. CDR3 DNA: TGCAGTGCTAGTCTCGGGACAGGGGGCGCGGCAGGCTACACCTTC.

Only one count was recorded for this clonotype. A junction boundary mismatches the germline segment, possibly from a read error. The chain uses TRBV12-3 or TRBV12-4 and TRBJ2-7; no clear D gene. The CDR3 has 13 amino acids. The CDR3 DNA reads TGCGCCAGCAGTCTCGGAGCCGCCTACGAGCAGTACTTC. This codes for CASSLGAAYEQYF.

The chain links TRBV5-1 to TRBJ1-1, with a tentative D call TRBD1 (5 bases). With 0 bases removed from V and 6 bases from J, the gap between germline ends came to 21 bases. The CDR3 extends over 17 amino acids. Germline V lookup: CDR1 SGHRS, CDR2 YFSETQ. The CDR3 coding sequence is TGCGCCAGCAGCTTGGTTCAGGGAGGGGCAACCGACTCTGAAGCTTTCTTT. Its protein product is CASSLVQGGATDSEAFF.

To note about this clonotype: A much more abundant neighbour one base away suggests this may be a read error. This chain uses TRBV28 with TRBJ2-7, with 7 bases that match TRBD1. CDR1 and CDR2 (germline): MDHEN, SYDVKM. This CDR3 contains 13 residues. CDR3 loop: CASSLGQSYEQCF. The CDR3 DNA reads as TGTGCCAGCAGTTTGGGACAGTCCTACGAGCAGTGCTTC.

This clonotype was seen ten or more times. The gene calls are TRBV3-1 and TRBJ1-1; 8 nucleotides line up with TRBD1. Germline CDR1 reads LGHDT; CDR2 reads YNNKEL (reference sequence). The V and J ends lost 5 bases and 5 bases, in that order; junction bases with no gene match: 4. The CDR3 runs 13 residues. The CDR3 sequence: CASSTTGGTEAFF. CDR3 sequence (DNA): TGTGCCAGCAGCACCACAGGGGGGACTGAAGCTTTCTTT.

This clonotype was counted ten times or more. The J gene is TRBJ1-1, the V gene TRBV19; 7 bases align to TRBD1. The CDR3 loop spans 14 amino acids. Germline CDR1 is LNHDA and CDR2 is SQIVND (reference sequence). Germline trimming cut 4 bases from V and 4 bases from J; bases unmatched to any gene: 6. The CDR3 is CASSSQGGTTEAFF. The CDR3 nucleotides are TGTGCCAGTAGTAGCCAGGGGGGGACCACTGAAGCTTTCTTT.

The chain combines TRBV20-1 with TRBJ1-5, with 11 bases identical to TRBD1. Germline lookup yields CDR1 DFQATT and CDR2 SNEGSKA (reference sequence). The CDR3 contains 16 residues. With V trimmed by 5 bases and J by 11 bases, 17 bases remained unmatched. DNA of the CDR3: TGCAGTGCTTCGACACAAGGACAGGGGGCGTGGGAGACCCAGCATTTT. This gives the protein CSASTQGQGAWETQHF.

By proportion, this clonotype is medium-sized. The chain is built from TRBV7-2 and TRBJ1-1; D is perhaps TRBD1 (6 bases). The ends were cut back, 5 bases at V and 4 bases at J, with 17 bases in the middle. The germline CDR1 and CDR2 sequences are SGHTA and FQGNSA. This CDR3 contains 15 residues. CDR3 in amino acids: CASSTFIRGSTEAFF. CDR3 nucleotides: TGTGCCAGCAGCACCTTCATCAGGGGTAGCACTGAAGCTTTCTTT.

As regards this clonotype: An end of the junction differs from the germline gene, which may be a read error. The rearrangement links TRBV2 to TRBJ1-3; no clear D gene. Germline lookup yields CDR1 SNHLY and CDR2 FYNNEI. The length of the CDR3 is 12 residues. Written as DNA, the CDR3 is TGTGCCGTACTAGGCTCTGGGAACACCATATATTTT. Amino acid sequence: CAVLGSGNTIYF.

In this sample, this clonotype turned up many times. Mismatch with germline at one junction end may stem from a read error. The chain employs TRBV5-1 and TRBJ2-7; possible D gene TRBD2, 5 bases. The CDR3 consists of 13 residues. Per germline, CDR1 SGHRS and CDR2 YFSETQ. Here the CDR3 reads CASSLRGSYEQYF. The CDR3 DNA sequence: TGTGCCAGCAGCTTGCGAGGGAGTTACGAGCAGTACTTC.

Points on this clonotype: This could be a read error, since a much larger clone is one nucleotide away. The V call is TRBV5-6, the J call TRBJ2-3, with D perhaps matching TRBD1 (6 bases). The J call could be wrong; TRBJ1-5 is a better fit for the DNA end. This CDR3 comprises 15 residues. Germline-derived CDR1 and CDR2 are SGHDT and YYEEEE. Here the CDR3 reads CASSLRPGRTDTQHF. The CDR3 DNA reads TGTGCCAGCAGCTTGCGGCCAGGGCGGACAGATACGCAGCATTTT.

Concerning this clonotype itself: A junction end diverges from the germline sequence, so it may reflect a read error. The V call is TRBV2, the J call TRBJ2-5; TRBD1 agrees at 8 bases. The CDR3 totals 15 residues. Germline CDR1 and CDR2: SNHLY and FYNNEI. The CDR3: CASSEQGAYQGTQYF. For the CDR3, the DNA is TGTGCCAGCAGTGAACAGGGGGCCTATCAAGGGACCCAGTACTTC. Together with reference TRBV2 and TRBJ2-5, the CDR3 gives the full variable domain: EPEVTQTPSHQVTQMGQEVILRCVPISNHLYFYWYRQILGQKVEFLVSFYNNEISEKSEIFDDQFSVERPDGSNFTLKIRSTKLEDSAMYFCASSEQGAYQGTQYFGPGTRLLVL.

Sample share makes this clonotype medium-sized. The chain employs TRBV5-8 and TRBJ2-7, with 10 bases fitting TRBD2. CDR1 is SGHTS, CDR2 YDEGEE, per germline. The CDR3 runs 16 residues. J was trimmed by 2 bases and V by 0 bases; bases with no gene match: 5. The CDR3 coding sequence is TGTGCCAGCAGCTTGGGGTCGGGACTAGCGACCTACGAGCAGTACTTC. Residues: CASSLGSGLATYEQYF.

This chain links TRBV6-1 with TRBJ1-2; 10 positions match TRBD1. CDR3 length equals 14 residues. With 6 bases clipped from V and 2 bases from J, the junction kept 3 bases outside the gene matches. Germline CDR1 MNHNS, CDR2 SASEGT. This CDR3 reads CASRGTGANYGYTF. CDR3 sequence (DNA): TGTGCCAGCAGGGGGACAGGGGCGAACTATGGCTACACCTTC.

The chain uses TRBV15 and TRBJ1-4; perhaps TRBD1 as D (5 bases). V was cut by 2 bases and J by 16 bases, with 11 bases left in between. The CDR3 is 11 residues long. Germline CDR1 LNHNV, CDR2 YYDKDF (reference sequence). For the CDR3, the DNA is TGTGCCACCAGCAGACAGGGAACGCAGTTTTTT. Its translation is CATSRQGTQFF.

This clonotype was counted once. A much larger clone differs by one base, so this may be a read error. This sequence joins TRBV7-8 and TRBJ2-7, with TRBD2 identical over 14 bases. This CDR3 has 20 amino acids. From germline, CDR1 is SGHVS and CDR2 FQNEAQ. V lost 6 bases, J lost 7 bases, and 23 bases stayed unmatched. Written as DNA, the CDR3 is TGTGCCAGCAGTTCCCTCGTGACTAGCGGGAGGGAAAAGGGTAGGTTAGAGCAGTACTTC. Its protein is CASSSLVTSGREKGRLEQYF.